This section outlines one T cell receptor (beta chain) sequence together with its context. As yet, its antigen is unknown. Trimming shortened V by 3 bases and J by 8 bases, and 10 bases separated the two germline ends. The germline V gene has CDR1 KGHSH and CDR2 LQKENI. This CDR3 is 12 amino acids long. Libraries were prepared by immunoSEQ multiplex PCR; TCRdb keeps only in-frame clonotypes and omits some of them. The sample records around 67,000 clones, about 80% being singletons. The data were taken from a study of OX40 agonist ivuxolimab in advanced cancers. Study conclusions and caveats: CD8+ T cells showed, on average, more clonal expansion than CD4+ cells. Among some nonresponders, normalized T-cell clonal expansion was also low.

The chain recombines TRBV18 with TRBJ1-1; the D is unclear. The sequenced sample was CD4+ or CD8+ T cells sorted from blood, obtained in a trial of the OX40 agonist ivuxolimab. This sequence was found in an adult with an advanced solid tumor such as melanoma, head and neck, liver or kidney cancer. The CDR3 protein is CASSPQAPEAFF. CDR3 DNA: TGTGCCAGCTCACCTCAAGCCCCGGAAGCTTTCTTT.